A selection of T cell receptor beta chains follows, all from one sample in a study of cytomegalovirus exposure and HLA in healthy donors. Only in-frame clones appear in the TCRdb table, and some are missing; sequencing was by immunoSEQ multiplex PCR. The data contain roughly 130,000 clones, less than 85% of them singletons. Sequencing was carried out using PBMCs. All receptors derive from a male donor in good health and CMV-seronegative. The CDR3 runs from the conserved cysteine through the conserved F or W. A D gene is named only where the DNA matches it firmly.

v_call	d_call	j_call	cdr3_aa
TRBV5-6	-	TRBJ2-5	CASSSGDPQETQYF
TRBV13	-	TRBJ1-2	CASSLAPGVGYTF
TRBV19	-	TRBJ2-1	CASSTVGWASSYNEQFF
TRBV5-6	TRBD1	TRBJ1-2	CASSWGTGGHYGYTF
TRBV5-4	TRBD2	TRBJ2-7	CASSFKRGGSYGDEQYF
TRBV9	TRBD1	TRBJ2-5	CASSLAWDREETQYF
TRBV6-7	-	TRBJ2-3	CASSDGRSSRGHTDTQYF
TRBV19	-	TRBJ1-2	CASSIPGIPYGYTF
TRBV7-9	TRBD1	TRBJ1-2	CASSATSTGGDYTF
TRBV27	TRBD1	TRBJ1-2	CASSLTPGQGNYGYTF
TRBV28	-	TRBJ2-1	CASRQLADYNEQFF
TRBV25-1	-	TRBJ2-7	CASSTEGAREYEQYF
TRBV5-1	TRBD1	-	CASSTSGTGGIEQYF
TRBV5-6	-	TRBJ1-5	CASSLAGGAGNQPQHF
TRBV7-9	-	TRBJ2-3	CASSPPGLRGTDTQYF
TRBV6-1	TRBD1	TRBJ2-7	CASSVRQGAREQYF
TRBV4-3	-	TRBJ1-6	CASSPGTLPGSPLHF
TRBV25-1	-	TRBJ2-7	CASSEAEESYEQYF
TRBV7-9	TRBD2	TRBJ2-1	CSSSLAGSGRSDEQFF
TRBV27	TRBD1	TRBJ1-6	CASSPSGTGGRSPLHF
TRBV15	TRBD1	TRBJ1-1	CATRYRGPENTEAFF
TRBV5-4	-	TRBJ1-1	CASSGDRLNTEAFF
TRBV7-9	TRBD1	TRBJ2-7	CASSLFGTGPTYEQYF
TRBV2	TRBD1	TRBJ1-4	CALSGQAAVLNEKLFF
TRBV5-6	-	TRBJ1-5	CASSIRRTGGNQPQHF
TRBV4-1	TRBD2	TRBJ2-7	CASSQESREGPQYF
TRBV11-2	TRBD2	TRBJ2-1	CASSLGLSGNGNEQFF
TRBV28	-	TRBJ1-4	CASSSILSDATNEKLFF
TRBV10-3	-	TRBJ2-2	CAISELGLATGELFF
TRBV7-9	TRBD2	TRBJ2-3	CASSPRWRGDTDTQYF
TRBV6-1	TRBD2	TRBJ2-7	CASSEVEGSGSYEQYF
TRBV7-3	TRBD1	TRBJ1-2	CASSIGTGYGYTF
TRBV6-1	TRBD2	TRBJ2-2	CASRELSGGGSGELFF
TRBV6-5	-	TRBJ2-2	CASSQTDTGELFF
TRBV5-1	TRBD2	TRBJ2-1	CASSLADLAGGEEQFF
TRBV2	-	TRBJ1-6	CASRESGESSPLHF
TRBV12-1	-	TRBJ1-1	CASSSRVLNTEAFF
TRBV9	TRBD2	TRBJ2-1	CASSVEGTSGRSEQFF
TRBV11-2	TRBD2	TRBJ2-1	CASSWPGLAGYEQFF
TRBV19	TRBD2	TRBJ2-7	CASTGVLAGGHDLCSYEQYF
TRBV15	-	TRBJ1-2	CATRAPGAPGGYTF
TRBV4-1	-	TRBJ2-3	CASSPTGGGRDTQYF
TRBV9	TRBD1	TRBJ2-1	CASSGEGQDYNEQFF
TRBV15	TRBD1	TRBJ2-2	CATSRAGQGPNTGELFF
TRBV19	-	TRBJ1-4	CASSARSLQGTNEKLFF
TRBV7-9	-	TRBJ1-5	CASSIDFQPQHF
TRBV7-2	TRBD2	TRBJ2-1	CASSPWRAGGSYNEQFF
TRBV9	TRBD2	TRBJ2-4	CASSVAGGGDRTSGTKNIQYF
TRBV19	-	TRBJ2-5	CASSIDSQETQYF
TRBV7-2	-	TRBJ2-3	CASSLFRGTDTQYF
TRBV5-1	-	TRBJ2-7	CASSPDPPTGSYEQYF
TRBV11-2	-	TRBJ2-7	CASSQGGSGREQYF
TRBV9	TRBD1	TRBJ2-1	CASSETDRGSHNEQFF
TRBV10-3	TRBD2	TRBJ2-5	CAISEWGGEETQYF
TRBV18	TRBD2	TRBJ2-7	CASSPLTSGTRGSYEQYF
TRBV14	TRBD1	TRBJ2-1	CASSRYRGINNEQFF
TRBV11-2	-	TRBJ2-3	CASSLVGGVSTDTQYF
TRBV5-6	-	TRBJ2-1	CASSLGSGQFF
TRBV19	-	TRBJ2-7	CASSVAGLGYEQYF